This T cell receptor (beta chain) was retrieved from a study of blood T cell repertoires in COVID-19 (dated by TCRdb to the early 2020s). A note on the overall study: The collaborator samples originated in the United States, Italy and Spain and spanned the acute and convalescent phases of COVID-19. The sample metadata nearly always contained a de-identified subject ID, COVID-19 status, age in years and sex. The samples were drawn from the first 160 participants of the ongoing ImmuneRACE study and from 950 to 1,500 subjects provided by 6 global collaborators. The prospective study material was composed of cDNA or gDNA derived from T cells, B-cell-depleted T cells, or PBMCs. Subjects who had been exposed to COVID-19, were actively infected with it, or had recovered from it provided the deeply sampled blood TCRbeta repertoires that made up the dataset. The repertoires were made available in a free public database intended to serve as a resource for research on the immune response to SARS-CoV-2. Where HLA class I and class II types were available, the types were taken from metadata supplied by the sample provider, not from assay-based typing. The research as a whole found: The amount of clinical and demographic metadata varied by source and participant and was provided uncurated.

TCRbeta CDR3 regions were amplified from genomic DNA by means of the immunoSEQ Assay, a bias-controlled multiplex PCR. The source study handled its data this way. Within the assay, amplification of reference gene primers was used to estimate how many nucleated cells each sample contained. To quantify the absolute abundance of each unique TCRbeta CDR3 rearrangement, sequence reads were collapsed and filtered. For each sample, productive Simpson clonality was calculated as the square root of Simpson's diversity index over productive rearrangements. The table comes from immuneACCESS by way of TCRdb, which keeps in-frame sequences with V and J called. Part of the clones is missing from these tables; in studies checked, under half for an unresolved V gene and the rest for unknown reasons. D and trimming were read from the DNA, whereas the V and J calls and clone size are those reported in that table. The sample table records about 160,000 clones; around 84% of these occur just once. The ten largest make up under 4% of the sample.

CDR1 is given as SGHKS and CDR2 as YYEKEE, both from the germline V gene (reference sequence). From the cysteine through the phenylalanine, the CDR3 covers 15 amino acids. Left in the record is the CDR3 DNA by itself, 45 bases read in frame from the first base. Germline trimming: 5 bases from V, 3 bases from J; junction bases outside gene matches: 10. Collaborating institutions collected whole blood in K2EDTA tubes following their own protocols. Collaborator samples were shipped for TCRbeta analysis as frozen whole blood, isolated PBMCs, or DNA extracted from either sample type. This clone was seen only once. Its antigen has not been determined. Base qualities are not provided; no much larger clone lies one nucleotide away.

The sequence links TRBV5-5 to TRBJ1-2; 7 of the junction bases match TRBD1. This TCR derives from a human donor with acute or convalescent COVID-19. The donor label of this sample is uncertain. The specimen sequenced was peripheral blood. The nucleotide sequence reads TGTGCCAGCAGTTTGAACCGACAGGGCCACTATGGCTACACCTTC. Translation gives CASSLNRQGHYGYTF.